A single sample gave rise to the 26 T cell receptor beta chains below, sequenced in a study of T cells in localized non-small cell lung cancer. Sequencing was performed with immunoSEQ multiplex PCR; in TCRdb, only in-frame clones are kept and a portion is missing. The sample has roughly 86,000 clones; 84% are singletons. Sample: peripheral blood, taken before any cancer treatment. The receptors here all came from a man aged 35 to 69 with stage I lung adenocarcinoma.

The chain is built from TRBV30 and TRBJ1-2; possibly TRBD1 for D (5 bases). The CDR3 consists of 15 residues. V lost 7 bases and J lost 7, with 25 bases in between. Germline CDR1 is GTSNPN and CDR2 is SVGIG (reference sequence). The CDR3 coding sequence is TGTGCCTCACCAGACCCCGCCAACAGGTGGGGTGGCTACACCTTC. As protein: CASPDPANRWGGYTF.

The chain links TRBV6-1 to TRBJ1-1; 8 positions match TRBD1. J was trimmed by 1 base and V by 7 bases; bases with no gene match: 5. CDR1 and CDR2 (germline): MNHNS, SASEGT. The CDR3 has 14 residues. CDR3 sequence (DNA): TGTGCCAGCACCTTCGGACAGGGGAACACTGAAGCTTTCTTT. Translation: CASTFGQGNTEAFF.

The CDR3 DNA reads as TGTGCCACCAGCAGAGGGGTCGACACCGGGGAGCTGTTTTTT. Amino acid sequence: CATSRGVDTGELFF. The gene calls are TRBV15 and TRBJ2-2; D is undetermined. Per the germline V gene, CDR1 is LNHNV and CDR2 is YYDKDF (reference sequence). CDR3 length: 14 amino acids. Between the trimmed V and J ends, which lost 1 base and 3 bases, there was a span of 6 bases.

V and J are TRBV13 and TRBJ2-4; 8 bases align to TRBD2. CDR3 size: 15 residues. V shed 5 bases and J 0 bases; nucleotides not matched to a gene: 3. Germline V CDR1 and CDR2: PRHDT, FYEKMQ (reference sequence). CDR3 loop: CASSQREIAKNIQYF. The CDR3 bases are TGTGCCAGCAGCCAGCGGGAGATAGCCAAAAACATTCAGTACTTC.

CDR3 residues: CASSLTYNSPLHF. Written as DNA, the CDR3 is TGTGCCAGCAGCTTGACCTATAATTCACCCCTCCACTTT. The V gene is TRBV5-6, the J gene TRBJ1-6; no firm D call. Deletions cut 1 base from V and 2 bases from J, with 1 base between. CDR1 and CDR2 (germline): SGHDT, YYEEEE. This CDR3 comprises 13 residues.

The chain joins TRBV7-3 to TRBJ2-7, with a possible D match to TRBD2 (6 bases). V lost 2 bases and J lost 6, with 11 bases in between. Germline V gives CDR1 SGHTA, CDR2 FQGTGA. The CDR3 contains 13 residues. CDR3 amino acids: CASSLGGSGEQYF. The CDR3 coding sequence is TGTGCCAGCAGCTTAGGAGGGAGCGGCGAGCAGTACTTC.

This clone was recorded only once. This chain links TRBV4-3 with TRBJ1-5; 8 bases are shared with TRBD1. Per germline, CDR1 LGHNA and CDR2 YSLEER. The CDR3 runs to 15 residues. Trimming removed 1 base from V and 1 base from J; junction bases left unmatched: 0. CDR3 loop: CASSQGTGSNQPQHF. The CDR3 coding sequence is TGCGCCAGCAGCCAAGGGACAGGGAGCAATCAGCCCCAGCATTTT.

The chain recombines TRBV11-2 with TRBJ2-1; TRBD1 matches at 8 bases. Germline CDR1 reads SGHAT; CDR2 reads FQNNGV. The CDR3 has 17 residues. The V and J ends lost 5 bases and 5 bases, in that order; junction bases with no gene match: 14. CDR3 protein: CASSRAPGQVKNNEQFF. The CDR3 region has the DNA TGTGCCAGCAGCCGTGCACCGGGACAGGTAAAAAACAATGAGCAGTTCTTC.

The genes are TRBV9 and TRBJ2-5, with D possibly being TRBD1 or TRBD2 (5 bases each). This CDR3 comprises 14 residues. V was clipped by 4 bases and J by 5 bases, with 15 bases between them. Germline lookup yields CDR1 SGDLS and CDR2 YYNGEE. Here the CDR3 reads CASSPGPRVETQYF. In DNA, the CDR3 is TGTGCCAGCAGCCCGGGACCGCGGGTGGAGACCCAGTACTTC.

The V gene is TRBV19, the J gene TRBJ2-5, with TRBD1 matching 8 bases. CDR3 length equals 16 residues. Germline CDR1 LNHDA, CDR2 SQIVND (reference sequence). J was trimmed by 5 bases and V by 5 bases; bases with no gene match: 13. The CDR3 spells CASSRNLGQGWETQYF. DNA for the CDR3: TGTGCCAGTAGTCGTAACTTAGGACAGGGCTGGGAGACCCAGTACTTC.

The V and J genes are TRBV18 and TRBJ2-1; the D gene is possibly TRBD2 (7 bases). Trimming pared 0 bases from V and 5 bases from J, leaving 14 bases between. Germline assignment: CDR1 KGHSH and CDR2 LQKENI. This CDR3 region has 16 residues. The CDR3 spells CASSPPRGRANNEQFF. Written as DNA, the CDR3 is TGTGCCAGCTCACCACCAAGGGGGAGGGCCAACAATGAGCAGTTCTTC.

The chain is built from TRBV7-6 and TRBJ2-3; 9 bases line up with TRBD1. Trimming took 7 bases from V and 6 from J; bases not matched to a gene: 14. The CDR3 is made up of 16 amino acids. Per the germline V gene, CDR1 is SGHVS and CDR2 is FNYEAQ. The CDR3 here is CASTLEGTGWKDTQYF. The CDR3 DNA sequence: TGTGCCAGCACCCTAGAGGGGACAGGGTGGAAGGATACGCAGTATTTT. Full variable domain (outside the CDR3, taken from reference TRBV7-6 and TRBJ2-3): GAGVSQSPRYKVTKRGQDVALRCDPISGHVSLYWYRQALGQGPEFLTYFNYEAQQDKSGLPNDRFSAERPEGSISTLTIQRTEQRDSAMYRCASTLEGTGWKDTQYFGPGTRLTVL.

The chain links TRBV28 to TRBJ2-7; perhaps TRBD1 as D (5 bases). Germline-derived CDR1 and CDR2 are MDHEN and SYDVKM. Trimming took 9 bases from V and 11 from J, leaving 17 bases between them. This CDR3 is 11 amino acids long. The CDR3 here is CASTNQGRKYF. Written as DNA, the CDR3 is TGTGCCAGTACGAATCAGGGTCGAAAGTACTTC.

This clone was seen more than once but under ten times. V is TRBV7-2 and J is TRBJ1-5; possible D gene TRBD1, 6 bases. This CDR3 region has 15 residues. From germline, CDR1 is SGHTA and CDR2 FQGNSA. Trimming stripped 5 bases from V and 1 base from J, with 12 bases between. CDR3 region: CASSQRGRSNQPQHF. The DNA of the CDR3 is TGTGCCAGCAGCCAAAGGGGGAGAAGCAATCAGCCCCAGCATTTT.

The genes are TRBV6-1 and TRBJ1-3; D is ambiguous. Trimming took 6 bases from V and 0 from J, leaving 12 bases between them. The CDR3 has 15 amino acids. Germline V gene sequence: CDR1 MNHNS, CDR2 SASEGT. The CDR3: CASRAEWDSGNTIYF. The CDR3 DNA reads TGTGCCAGCAGGGCGGAGTGGGACTCTGGAAACACCATATATTTT.

The V call is TRBV9, the J call TRBJ1-1; D uncertain. The CDR3 contains 13 residues. Germline V gene lookup returns CDR1 SGDLS and CDR2 YYNGEE. V was clipped by 0 bases and J by 6 bases, with 9 bases between them. The CDR3 spells CASSVGVSSEAFF. CDR3 DNA sequence: TGTGCCAGCAGCGTAGGGGTTAGTTCTGAAGCTTTCTTT.

J is TRBJ2-7 and V is TRBV5-4; D unclear. V lost 4 bases to trimming and J lost 0 bases, with 11 bases between them. CDR1 and CDR2 from the germline V gene are SGHNT and YYREEE (reference sequence). This CDR3 contains 14 residues. The CDR3 spells CASSGPASSYEQYF. The CDR3 DNA reads TGTGCCAGCAGCGGGCCGGCGAGCTCCTACGAGCAGTACTTC.

V is TRBV28 and J is TRBJ2-1; D may be TRBD2 (6 bases). Per the germline V gene, CDR1 is MDHEN and CDR2 is SYDVKM. V was pared by 3 bases and J by 4 bases, with 16 bases between. This CDR3 comprises 16 residues. The CDR3 loop reads CASSFSGGKSYNEQFF. The CDR3, as DNA: TGTGCCAGCAGTTTTTCAGGCGGGAAGAGTTACAATGAGCAGTTCTTC.

This clone appeared once. The gene calls are TRBV30 and TRBJ2-3; 7 bases map to TRBD2. The trim removed 4 bases at V and 1 base at J, leaving 8 bases unmatched. The CDR3 has 15 residues. The germline V gene encodes CDR1 GTSNPN and CDR2 SVGIG (reference sequence). The CDR3 here is CAWTIHAGGTDTQYF. CDR3 nucleotide sequence: TGTGCCTGGACAATTCACGCGGGGGGCACAGATACGCAGTATTTT.

This rearrangement joins TRBV7-8 to TRBJ1-2; D uncertain. The V and J ends lost 5 bases and 7 bases respectively, with 14 bases between them. In germline, CDR1 is SGHVS, CDR2 FQNEAQ. The CDR3 has 13 residues. In DNA form, the CDR3 reads TGTGCCAGCAGCCCTAAATCTGGAGCTGGCTACACCTTC. Encoded protein: CASSPKSGAGYTF.

The chain employs TRBV7-9 and TRBJ2-7, with D perhaps being TRBD1 or TRBD2 (5 bases each). In germline, CDR1 is SEHNR, CDR2 FQNEAQ (reference sequence). CDR3 length equals 16 residues. V was pared by 5 bases and J by 3 bases, with 20 bases between. The CDR3 DNA reads as TGTGCCAGCAGCCCAGGGAACGGGGCTTCCAACTACGAGCAGTACTTC. Amino acid sequence: CASSPGNGASNYEQYF.

The genes are TRBV6-5 and TRBJ2-1; no clear D. This CDR3 is built from 13 residues. CDR1 MNHEY and CDR2 SVGAGI come from the germline V gene. V dropped 6 bases and J dropped 9 bases, with 15 bases sitting between them. The CDR3 coding sequence is TGTGCCAGCAGCGCGGCCCTCACGGCTGAGCAGTTCTTC. It specifies CASSAALTAEQFF.

The chain links TRBV2 to TRBJ2-5; 9 nucleotides align to TRBD1. The J call is uncertain, as TRBJ2-7 better fits the DNA end. Per the germline V gene, CDR1 is SNHLY and CDR2 is FYNNEI. CDR3 size: 13 residues. The CDR3 sequence: CASSGDRVYEQYF. The CDR3 DNA reads as TGTGCCAGCAGCGGGGACAGGGTTTACGAGCAGTACTTC.

The chain joins TRBV29-1 to TRBJ2-5, with D perhaps matching TRBD2 (5 bases). Germline loops: CDR1 SQVTM, CDR2 ANQGSEA. The CDR3 runs 11 residues. V was shortened by 5 bases and J by 8 bases, with 12 bases between the two germline ends. The chain's CDR3 is CSVPLEVTQYF. For the CDR3, the DNA is TGCAGCGTTCCTCTGGAGGTCACCCAGTACTTC. Based on the CDR3 plus reference TRBV29-1 and TRBJ2-5, the full variable domain is SAVISQKPSRDICQRGTSLTIQCQVDSQVTMMFWYRQQPGQSLTLIATANQGSEATYESGFVIDKFPISRPNLTFSTLTVSNMSPEDSSIYLCSVPLEVTQYFGPGTRLLVL.

CDR3 residues: CAWTGTTYEQYF. As DNA, the CDR3 is TGTGCCTGGACGGGGACAACCTACGAGCAGTACTTC. The chain has TRBV30 and TRBJ2-7, with D maybe TRBD1 (6 bases). Trimming removed 4 bases at V and 2 bases at J, with 9 bases between. The V gene's germline CDR1 is GTSNPN and CDR2 SVGIG (reference sequence). The CDR3 has 12 amino acids.

This clone was seen once. J is TRBJ1-2 and V is TRBV5-1; D is unclear. The germline V and J ends were trimmed by 5 bases and 2 bases, with 16 bases remaining between them. Germline V gene data show CDR1 as SGHRS and CDR2 as YFSETQ. The length of the CDR3 is 15 residues. The CDR3 region has the DNA TGCGCCAGCAGGAGGCTGGAGAAAGAAAACTATGGCTACACCTTC. Translated: CASRRLEKENYGYTF.